These T cell receptor beta chains were read from a single sample in a study of cytomegalovirus exposure and HLA in healthy donors. Generated by immunoSEQ multiplex PCR, the TCRdb table keeps only in-frame clones and is missing some. The sample has 150,000 to 200,000 clones, approximately 88% seen once. What was sequenced was PBMCs. These receptors all stem from a man aged 30-40 years in good health and CMV-seropositive. CDR3s include the opening cysteine and the closing phenylalanine or tryptophan. Where a row states a size, it is once, few, many or the class of an expanded clone; other rows omit it.

v_call	j_call	clone_size	cdr3_aa
TRBV10-2	TRBJ1-2	-	CASSPTGETPNYGYTF
TRBV4-3	TRBJ2-7	-	CASSQDRPGKNEQYF
TRBV13	TRBJ1-2	-	CASSSRDTDFVF
TRBV7-9	TRBJ1-1	-	CASSLQGENTEAFF
TRBV13	TRBJ2-6	-	CASSDRQPKDSGANVLTF
TRBV6-1	TRBJ2-7	-	CASSAGFDTYEQYF
TRBV7-9	TRBJ2-3	-	CASSFIAGGRDTQYF
TRBV11-2	TRBJ2-1	once	CASSLGDTGIYNEQFF
TRBV29-1	TRBJ1-2	-	CSVGRPTGDNAF
TRBV27	TRBJ2-3	-	CASSFMVAATDTQYF
TRBV5-4	TRBJ2-2	once	CASSLSGVTGELFF
TRBV5-6	TRBJ2-5	-	CASLRFGGRETQYF
TRBV6-1	TRBJ2-7	-	CASSEPGQVIYEQYF
TRBV6-6	TRBJ2-7	-	CASKGDIPYEQYF
TRBV11-2	TRBJ2-1	-	CAVAGNEQFF
TRBV7-9	TRBJ1-2	once	CASSLGSRNYGYTF
TRBV7-2	TRBJ1-6	few	CASSGQGRNSPLHF
TRBV19	TRBJ1-1	-	CASSETGTLMNTEAFF
TRBV10-3	TRBJ1-1	-	CAISDRAGTEAFF
TRBV6-5	TRBJ1-2	-	CASSYPEVHYGYTF
TRBV5-8	TRBJ1-5	-	CASSSPVRGRGQPQHF